Each of the 2 T cell receptor beta chains below was sequenced from the same sample in a study of blood T cell repertoires in COVID-19 (dated by TCRdb to 2020 to 2022). Library prep was done by the immunoSEQ multiplex PCR assay. TCRdb retrieved this table from immuneACCESS and kept in-frame rearrangements only. Not all clones are present; in checked studies, unresolved V genes account for under half, and no reason is known for the remainder. The sample table contains hundreds of thousands of clones; only one count was recorded for 83% of them. The ten biggest clones cover 7% to 10% of the sample. Sample: peripheral blood. The source is a woman between 50 and 59 years old with acute or convalescent COVID-19.

The gene calls are TRBV7-2 and TRBJ2-4; 7 bases are a match to TRBD2. This CDR3 is built from 16 residues. Germline CDR1 reads SGHTA; CDR2 reads FQGNSA. The J segment lost 3 bases and the V segment lost 2 bases, leaving 7 bases of the junction unmatched. The CDR3 loop is CASSLSQAGFKNIQYF. The CDR3 nucleotides are TGTGCCAGCAGCTTATCCCAAGCGGGGTTCAAAAACATTCAGTACTTC.

J is TRBJ1-5 and V is TRBV10-3; the D is unclear. The CDR3 has 12 amino acids. CDR1 ENHRY and CDR2 SYGVKD come from the germline V gene. Trimming took off 2 bases at V and 8 bases at J, with 7 bases between the two ends. CDR3 coding DNA: TGTGCCATCAGTGAGCCCGGTGAGCCCCAGCATTTT. Its translation: CAISEPGEPQHF.